What follows describes a single T cell receptor (beta chain). The sample comes from a study of T cell repertoires in cytomegalovirus infection. TCRdb reanalysed the reads using MiXCR and keeps one entry per CDR3 protein. The repertoire has approximately 500,000 distinct CDR3 sequences, roughly 29% of them found once; the top ten carry less than 15%. V gave up 2 bases and J gave up 10 bases, with 9 bases separating them. The germline V gene encodes CDR1 MNHEY and CDR2 SVGEGT. The CDR3 is made up of 12 amino acids. Sequencing input: PBMCs. The J gene is TRBJ2-1, the V gene TRBV6-2 or TRBV6-3; D gene unclear. This clonotype was sampled from a human donor in good health (CMV status not recorded). Some clones in this sample may be carry-over from other donors' samples. CDR3 loop: CASSYGPREQFF. The CDR3 DNA reads as TGTGCCAGCAGTTACGGGCCTCGGGAGCAGTTCTTC.